The T cell receptor (beta chain) under discussion was sequenced for a study of T cell responses to AZD1222 COVID-19 vaccine. Study-wide findings and caveats: Distributed over spike, vaccine-associated CD4 TCRs predominated at 160-218 and 743-854. Increases in Spike-specific TCR breadth and depth were seen after two AZD1222 doses.

In the case of this clone: Its specificity is unknown.

V gave up 2 bases and J gave up 2 bases, with 7 bases separating them. The CDR3 runs 13 residues. Germline assignment: CDR1 SGDLS and CDR2 YYNGEE. Assay: immunoSEQ multiplex PCR; the TCRdb copy retains only in-frame clones and omits some. This repertoire shows 140,000 to 150,000 clones, under 95% found once; its top ten account for less than 2.5%. This clonotype was sampled from an adult who received the AZD1222 COVID-19 vaccine. The chain has TRBV9 and TRBJ1-1; perhaps TRBD1 as D (6 bases). Sequencing used peripheral blood, obtained 28 days after the second AZD1222 dose. CDR3 coding DNA: TGTGCCAGCAGCGTGACAGGCAACACTGAAGCTTTCTTT. Amino acid sequence: CASSVTGNTEAFF.